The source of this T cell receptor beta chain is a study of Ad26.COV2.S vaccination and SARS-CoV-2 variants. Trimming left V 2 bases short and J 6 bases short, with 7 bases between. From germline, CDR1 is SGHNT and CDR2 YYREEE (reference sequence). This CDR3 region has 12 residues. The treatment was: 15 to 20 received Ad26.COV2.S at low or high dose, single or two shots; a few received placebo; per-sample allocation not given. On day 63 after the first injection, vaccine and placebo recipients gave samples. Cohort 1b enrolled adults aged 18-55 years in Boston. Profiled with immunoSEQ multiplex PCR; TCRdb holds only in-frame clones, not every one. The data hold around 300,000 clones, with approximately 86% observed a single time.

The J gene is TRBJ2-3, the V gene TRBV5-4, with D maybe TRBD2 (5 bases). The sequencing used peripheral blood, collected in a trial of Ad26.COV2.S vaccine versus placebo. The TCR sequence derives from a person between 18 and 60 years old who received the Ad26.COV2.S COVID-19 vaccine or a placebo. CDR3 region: CASSFERDTQYF. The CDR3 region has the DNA TGTGCCAGCAGCTTTGAGCGGGATACGCAGTATTTT.